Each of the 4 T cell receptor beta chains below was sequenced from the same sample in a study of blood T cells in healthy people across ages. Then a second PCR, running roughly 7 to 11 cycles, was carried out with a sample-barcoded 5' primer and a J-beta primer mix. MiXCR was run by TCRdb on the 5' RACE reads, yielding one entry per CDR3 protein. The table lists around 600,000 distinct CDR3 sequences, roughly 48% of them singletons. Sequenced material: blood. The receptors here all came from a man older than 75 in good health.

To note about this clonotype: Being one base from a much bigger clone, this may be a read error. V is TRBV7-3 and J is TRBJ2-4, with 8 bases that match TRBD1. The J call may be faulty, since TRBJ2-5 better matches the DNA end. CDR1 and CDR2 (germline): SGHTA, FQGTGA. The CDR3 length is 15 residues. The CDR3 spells CAGSLRGQGGETQYF. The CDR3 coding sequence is TGTGCCGGCAGCTTAAGAGGACAGGGTGGGGAGACCCAGTACTTC.

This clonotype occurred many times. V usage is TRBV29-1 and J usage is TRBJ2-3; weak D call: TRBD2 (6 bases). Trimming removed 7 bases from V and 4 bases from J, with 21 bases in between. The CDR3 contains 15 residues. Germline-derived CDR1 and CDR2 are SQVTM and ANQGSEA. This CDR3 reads CSAFALADLADTQYF. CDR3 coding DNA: TGCAGCGCGTTCGCCTTAGCGGACCTGGCAGATACGCAGTATTTT.

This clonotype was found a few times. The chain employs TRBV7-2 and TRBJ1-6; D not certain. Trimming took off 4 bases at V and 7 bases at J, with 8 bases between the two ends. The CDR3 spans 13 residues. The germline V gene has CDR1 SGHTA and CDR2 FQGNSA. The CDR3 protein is CASSSLPNSPLHF. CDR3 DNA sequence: TGTGCCAGCAGCTCTCTCCCCAATTCACCCCTCCACTTT.

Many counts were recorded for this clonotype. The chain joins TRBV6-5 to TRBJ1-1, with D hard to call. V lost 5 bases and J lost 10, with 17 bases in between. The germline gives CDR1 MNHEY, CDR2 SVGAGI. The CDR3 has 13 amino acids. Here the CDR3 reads CASSTWRERGAFF. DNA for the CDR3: TGTGCCAGCAGTACTTGGCGGGAGCGGGGAGCTTTCTTT.